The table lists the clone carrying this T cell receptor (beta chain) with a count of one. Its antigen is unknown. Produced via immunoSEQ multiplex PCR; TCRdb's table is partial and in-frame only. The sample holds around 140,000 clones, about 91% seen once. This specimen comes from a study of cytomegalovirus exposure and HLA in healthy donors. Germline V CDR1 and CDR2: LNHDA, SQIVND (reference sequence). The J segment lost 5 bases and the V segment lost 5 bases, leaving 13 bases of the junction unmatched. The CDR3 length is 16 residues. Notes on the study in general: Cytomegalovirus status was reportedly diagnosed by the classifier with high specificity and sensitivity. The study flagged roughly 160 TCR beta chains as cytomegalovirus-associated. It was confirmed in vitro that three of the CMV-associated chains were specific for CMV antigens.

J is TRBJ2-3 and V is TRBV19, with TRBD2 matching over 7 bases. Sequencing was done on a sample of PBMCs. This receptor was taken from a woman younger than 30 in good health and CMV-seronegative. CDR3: CASSLGTILGGDTQYF. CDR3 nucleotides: TGTGCCAGTAGTCTTGGGACTATCTTGGGCGGAGATACGCAGTATTTT.